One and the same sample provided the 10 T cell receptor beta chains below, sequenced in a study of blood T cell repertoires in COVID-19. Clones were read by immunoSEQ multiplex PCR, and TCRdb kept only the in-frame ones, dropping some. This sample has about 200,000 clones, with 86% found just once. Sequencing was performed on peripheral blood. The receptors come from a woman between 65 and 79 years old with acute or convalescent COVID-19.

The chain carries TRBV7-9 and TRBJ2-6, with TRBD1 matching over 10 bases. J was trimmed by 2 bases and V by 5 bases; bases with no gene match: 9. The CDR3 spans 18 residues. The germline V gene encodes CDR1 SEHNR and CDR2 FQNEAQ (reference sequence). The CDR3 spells CASSTRTGGATGANVLTF. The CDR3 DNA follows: TGTGCCAGCAGCACCCGGACAGGGGGTGCTACTGGGGCCAACGTCCTGACTTTC.

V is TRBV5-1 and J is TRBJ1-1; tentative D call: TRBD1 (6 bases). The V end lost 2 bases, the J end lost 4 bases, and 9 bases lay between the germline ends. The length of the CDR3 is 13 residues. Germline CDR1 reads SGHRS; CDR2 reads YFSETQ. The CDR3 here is CASSFTGTTEAFF. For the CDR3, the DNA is TGCGCCAGCAGCTTCACAGGGACCACTGAAGCTTTCTTT.

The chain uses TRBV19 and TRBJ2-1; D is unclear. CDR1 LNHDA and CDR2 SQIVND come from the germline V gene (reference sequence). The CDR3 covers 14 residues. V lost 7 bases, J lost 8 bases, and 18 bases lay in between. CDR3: CASTERRLEDEQFF. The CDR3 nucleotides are TGTGCCAGTACCGAAAGGCGGCTAGAAGATGAGCAGTTCTTC.

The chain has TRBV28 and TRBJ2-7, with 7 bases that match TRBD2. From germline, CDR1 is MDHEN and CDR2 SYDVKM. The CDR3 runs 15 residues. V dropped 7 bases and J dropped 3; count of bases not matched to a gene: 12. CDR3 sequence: CASTMGGGGNYEQYF. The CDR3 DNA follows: TGTGCCAGCACCATGGGTGGCGGGGGTAACTACGAGCAGTACTTC.

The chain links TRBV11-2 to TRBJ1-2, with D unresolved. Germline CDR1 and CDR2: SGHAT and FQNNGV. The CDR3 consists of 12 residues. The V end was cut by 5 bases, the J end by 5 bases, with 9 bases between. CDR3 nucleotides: TGTGCCAGCAGCCCGGGTGGGTATGGCTACACCTTC. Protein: CASSPGGYGYTF.

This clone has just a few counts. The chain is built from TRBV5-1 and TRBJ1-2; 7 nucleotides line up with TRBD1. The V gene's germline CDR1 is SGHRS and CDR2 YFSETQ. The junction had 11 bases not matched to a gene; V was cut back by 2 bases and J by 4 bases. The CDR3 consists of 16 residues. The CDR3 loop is CASSLQTGTDGYGYTF. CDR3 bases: TGCGCCAGCAGCTTACAGACAGGGACGGACGGCTATGGCTACACCTTC.

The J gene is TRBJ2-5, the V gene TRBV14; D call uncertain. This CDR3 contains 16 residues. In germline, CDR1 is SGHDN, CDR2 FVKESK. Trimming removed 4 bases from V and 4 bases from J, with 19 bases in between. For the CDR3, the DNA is TGTGCCAGCAGCCTGACTCGACCCCTGCTTGGAGAGACCCAGTACTTC. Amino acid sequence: CASSLTRPLLGETQYF.

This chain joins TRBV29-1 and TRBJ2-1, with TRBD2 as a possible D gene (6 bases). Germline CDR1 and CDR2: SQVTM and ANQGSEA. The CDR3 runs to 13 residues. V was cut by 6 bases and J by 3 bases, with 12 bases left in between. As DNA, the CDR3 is TGCAGCGTAGGAGGGGTGGGCTACAATGAGCAGTTCTTC. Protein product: CSVGGVGYNEQFF.

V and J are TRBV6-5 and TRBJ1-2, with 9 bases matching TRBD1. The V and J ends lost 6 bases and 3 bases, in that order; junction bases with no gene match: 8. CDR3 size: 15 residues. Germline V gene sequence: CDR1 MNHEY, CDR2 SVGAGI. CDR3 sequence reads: CASSSPWTGDYGYTF. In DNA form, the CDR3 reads TGTGCCAGCAGCTCCCCTTGGACAGGGGACTATGGCTACACCTTC.

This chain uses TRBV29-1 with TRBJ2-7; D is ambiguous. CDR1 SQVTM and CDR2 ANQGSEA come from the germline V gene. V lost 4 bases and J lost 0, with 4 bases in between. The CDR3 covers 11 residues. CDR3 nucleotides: TGCAGCGTTGCCAGCTCCTACGAGCAGTACTTC. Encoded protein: CSVASSYEQYF.